The next 16 T cell receptor beta chains were all read from a single sample in a study of a mutant IDH1 vaccine in newly diagnosed glioma. These TCRs are of unknown antigen specificity. The time point is: week 23, last vaccination. Every vaccine dose comprised 300 ug of mutant IDH1 20-mer peptide plus topical imiquimod. Profiling relied on immunoSEQ multiplex PCR, and the TCRdb table lists in-frame clones only, not all of them. The repertoire holds around 60,000 clones, with around 83% as singletons. The sequenced sample was PBMCs, obtained from a glioma patient whose treatment included an IDH1 peptide vaccine. These receptors were taken from a man aged 30 to 45 with glioma.

The chain has TRBV30 and TRBJ1-2; tentatively, D is TRBD1 (5 bases). The CDR3 is 12 residues long. Trimming cost V 1 base and J 8 bases, with 11 bases left between them. The germline V gene encodes CDR1 GTSNPN and CDR2 SVGIG (reference sequence). CDR3 coding DNA: TGTGCCTGGAGTGAAAACAAGGGGGGCTACACCTTC. Translated, it gives CAWSENKGGYTF. The whole variable domain, remainder taken from reference TRBV30 and TRBJ1-2, is SQTIHQWPATLVQPVGSPLSLECTVEGTSNPNLYWYRQAAGRGLQLLFYSVGIGQISSEVPQNLSASRPQDRQFILSSKKLLLSDSGFYLCAWSENKGGYTFGSGTRLTVV.

With respect to this clone: The junction departs from germline at one end; a sequencing error may be responsible. The chain is built from TRBV5-1 and TRBJ2-2, with a weak D call TRBD2 (5 bases). The CDR3 extends over 15 amino acids. Germline CDR1 is SGHRS and CDR2 is YFSETQ. CDR3 residues: CASSLPTSEHRGAVF. As DNA, the CDR3 is TGCGCCAGCAGCCTCCCTACCTCAGAACACCGGGGAGCTGTTTTT.

The DNA for the CDR3 is TGTGCCAGCAGCTTGGAGTACAGAAATGAAAAACTGTTTTTT. Its translation is CASSLEYRNEKLFF. This chain joins TRBV5-5 and TRBJ1-4; D ambiguous. This CDR3 comprises 14 residues. The V end lost 0 bases, the J end lost 5 bases, and 8 bases lay between the germline ends. Germline CDR1 is SGHKS and CDR2 is YYEKEE (reference sequence).

This sequence joins TRBV2 and TRBJ2-7; D is ambiguous. CDR1 and CDR2 from the germline V gene are SNHLY and FYNNEI. Trimming removed 4 bases from V and 4 bases from J, with 8 bases in between. CDR3 length: 12 amino acids. CDR3 region: CASSVGLYEQYF. The CDR3 nucleotides are TGTGCCAGCAGTGTTGGCCTTTACGAGCAGTACTTC. Together with reference TRBV2 and TRBJ2-7, the CDR3 gives the full variable domain: EPEVTQTPSHQVTQMGQEVILRCVPISNHLYFYWYRQILGQKVEFLVSFYNNEISEKSEIFDDQFSVERPDGSNFTLKIRSTKLEDSAMYFCASSVGLYEQYFGPGTRLTVT.

Here the CDR3 reads CASSRSRDTQYF. CDR3 DNA: TGTGCCAGCAGCCGATCAAGGGATACGCAGTATTTT. V usage is TRBV4-2 and J usage is TRBJ2-3; D is ambiguous. The CDR3 contains 12 residues. Germline CDR1 and CDR2: LGHNA and YNFKEQ. V was pared by 4 bases and J by 6 bases, with 8 bases between.

The chain has TRBV19 and TRBJ1-3; 9 positions match TRBD1. Germline CDR1 is LNHDA and CDR2 is SQIVND (reference sequence). V was pared by 7 bases and J by 0 bases, with 10 bases of the junction left unmatched. The CDR3 length is 17 residues. The CDR3 sequence: CASTALNRGPSGNTIYF. The DNA of the CDR3 is TGTGCCAGTACCGCTCTGAACAGGGGGCCCTCTGGAAACACCATATATTTT.

The chain joins TRBV5-1 to TRBJ2-1, with 9 bases identical to TRBD1. This CDR3 contains 18 residues. The V and J ends lost 4 bases and 8 bases, in that order; junction bases with no gene match: 19. Germline V lookup: CDR1 SGHRS, CDR2 YFSETQ. CDR3 in amino acids: CASSILAQGQGSTDEQFF. CDR3 sequence (DNA): TGCGCCAGCAGCATATTAGCCCAGGGACAGGGATCGACGGATGAGCAGTTCTTC.

For the CDR3, the DNA is TGTGCCAGCAGCCAGAGGGGCCTTTGGAGCTCCTATAATTCACCCCTCCACTTT. Its protein is CASSQRGLWSSYNSPLHF. The chain couples TRBV14 to TRBJ1-6; a possible D gene is TRBD1 (5 bases). The CDR3 covers 18 residues. Germline V gene sequence: CDR1 SGHDN, CDR2 FVKESK. V lost 3 bases and J lost 0, with 15 bases in between.

V is TRBV5-6 and J is TRBJ1-1; 8 bases map to TRBD1. V dropped 4 bases and J dropped 6; count of bases not matched to a gene: 5. The germline CDR1 and CDR2 sequences are SGHDT and YYEEEE. The CDR3 is made up of 13 amino acids. For the CDR3, the DNA is TGTGCCAGCAGCCCGACAGGGGTAGCTGAAGCTTTCTTT. Protein product: CASSPTGVAEAFF.

The chain combines TRBV2 with TRBJ2-7; a weak D match, TRBD1 (6 bases). The CDR3 is made up of 15 amino acids. The germline V gene encodes CDR1 SNHLY and CDR2 FYNNEI. The V end lost 1 base, the J end lost 2 bases, and 12 bases lay between the germline ends. CDR3 sequence: CASSEGTGLTYEQYF. CDR3 bases: TGTGCCAGCAGTGAAGGTACAGGGCTCACCTACGAGCAGTACTTC.

Notes on this clone: The same CDR3 also results from other DNA sequences found in this sample. The V and J genes are TRBV6-1 and TRBJ2-3; 11 positions agree with TRBD2. CDR3 size: 15 residues. The germline V gene has CDR1 MNHNS and CDR2 SASEGT. After removal of 2 bases from V and 4 bases from J, the junction contained 2 bases not matched to a gene. CDR3 in DNA: TGTGCCAGCAGTGAATTAGCGGGGGGGCCAGATACGCAGTATTTT. Encoded protein: CASSELAGGPDTQYF.

V usage is TRBV5-4 and J usage is TRBJ1-4, with D perhaps TRBD1 (6 bases). The CDR3 is 18 residues long. Trimming removed 4 bases from V and 4 bases from J, with 23 bases in between. Germline CDR1 SGHNT, CDR2 YYREEE (reference sequence). CDR3 nucleotides: TGTGCCAGCAGCCCCCTGTTGCGACAGGCGGGACTTAATGAAAAACTGTTTTTT. This sequence encodes CASSPLLRQAGLNEKLFF. Full variable domain (remainder filled in from reference TRBV5-4 and TRBJ1-4): ETGVTQSPTHLIKTRGQQVTLRCSSQSGHNTVSWYQQALGQGPQFIFQYYREEENGRGNFPPRFSGLQFPNYSSELNVNALELDDSALYLCASSPLLRQAGLNEKLFFGSGTQLSVL.

The chain links TRBV7-9 to TRBJ1-6; D call uncertain. V lost 1 base and J 5 bases, leaving 6 bases between the germline ends. Germline CDR1 and CDR2: SEHNR and FQNEAQ (reference sequence). There are 14 residues in the CDR3. DNA of the CDR3: TGTGCCAGCAGCTTAGACAGTAATAATTCACCCCTCCACTTT. This encodes CASSLDSNNSPLHF.

The V call is TRBV6-5, the J call TRBJ1-1, with TRBD1 as a possible D gene (5 bases). Trimming removed 7 bases at V and 4 bases at J, with 16 bases between. The CDR3 has 14 amino acids. CDR1 is MNHEY and CDR2 is SVGAGI in the germline V gene. DNA for the CDR3: TGTGCCAGCAAAATGACAGACCGCTCCACTGAAGCTTTCTTT. It translates to CASKMTDRSTEAFF.

Written as DNA, the CDR3 is TGTGCCAGCAGCCTTGATGTGGGCCTCCGGGACAGGGGACTTAGTGGCTACACCTTC. Protein product: CASSLDVGLRDRGLSGYTF. The chain joins TRBV21-1 to TRBJ1-2; TRBD1, the table's D call, was not compared with the DNA. TRBV21-1 is an annotated pseudogene. The CDR3 length is 19 residues.

The rearrangement joins TRBV5-6 to TRBJ2-7; D is possibly TRBD1 (5 bases). V dropped 6 bases and J dropped 5 bases, with 18 bases sitting between them. The CDR3 is made up of 14 amino acids. The germline CDR1 and CDR2 sequences are SGHDT and YYEEEE. For the CDR3, the DNA is TGTGCCAGCAACCCGGCCTGGGGCCGGGACGAGCAGTACTTC. This codes for CASNPAWGRDEQYF.